This entry lists 18 T cell receptor beta chains sequenced from one sample in a study of cytomegalovirus exposure and HLA in healthy donors. The PCR ran on 60 Vbeta and 13 Jbeta primers. Data came from immunoSEQ multiplex PCR; TCRdb stores just in-frame clones and leaves some out. The sample carries 200,000 to 250,000 clones, around 80% recorded once. Input material: PBMCs. All receptors derive from a man between 45 and 60 years old in good health and CMV-seronegative.

The rearrangement joins TRBV7-9 to TRBJ2-5; TRBD1 might be the D (6 bases). CDR1 SEHNR and CDR2 FQNEAQ come from the germline V gene (reference sequence). The CDR3 runs to 15 residues. Trimming shortened V by 4 bases and J by 2 bases, and 14 bases separated the two germline ends. Here the CDR3 DNA reads TGTGCCAGCAGCTCACAGGGATTGAGTCAAGAGACCCAGTACTTC. This codes for CASSSQGLSQETQYF.

This sequence joins TRBV7-9 and TRBJ2-7; the D gene is possibly TRBD1 (5 bases). Trimming took off 4 bases at V and 3 bases at J, with 10 bases between the two ends. In germline, CDR1 is SEHNR, CDR2 FQNEAQ (reference sequence). The CDR3 totals 13 residues. The CDR3: CASSSSGIYEQYF. Here the CDR3 DNA reads TGTGCCAGCAGCTCCTCAGGGATCTACGAGCAGTACTTC. Based on the CDR3 plus reference TRBV7-9 and TRBJ2-7, the full variable domain is DTGVSQNPRHKITKRGQNVTFRCDPISEHNRLYWYRQTLGQGPEFLTYFQNEAQLEKSRLLSDRFSAERPKGSFSTLEIQRTEQGDSAMYLCASSSSGIYEQYFGPGTRLTVT.

This clone was recorded once. The chain is built from TRBV6-6 and TRBJ2-4, with 7 bases aligning to TRBD1. Germline-derived CDR1 and CDR2 are MNHNY and SVGAGI (reference sequence). The V segment lost 4 bases and the J segment 0 bases; nucleotides outside the gene matches: 3. The CDR3 loop spans 15 amino acids. The CDR3 spells CASSLTGIAKNIQYF. The CDR3, as DNA: TGTGCCAGCAGTTTGACAGGGATAGCCAAAAACATTCAGTACTTC.

The genes are TRBV27 and TRBJ1-2; 7 positions match TRBD1. Germline lookup yields CDR1 MNHEY and CDR2 SMNVEV (reference sequence). V was clipped by 5 bases and J by 4 bases; unmatched bases: 1. The CDR3 totals 12 residues. In nucleotides, the CDR3 is TGTGCCAGCAGTCGACAGGGCTATGGCTACACCTTC. Translated, it gives CASSRQGYGYTF.

The rearrangement links TRBV5-1 to TRBJ2-7; 9 bases line up with TRBD2. The germline V gene encodes CDR1 SGHRS and CDR2 YFSETQ. V was clipped by 2 bases and J by 7 bases; unmatched bases: 13. CDR3 size: 16 residues. The CDR3 DNA reads TGCGCCAGCAGCTTAAAGGGACTAGCCGGAACGGGTGAGCAGTACTTC. It codes for CASSLKGLAGTGEQYF. The entire variable domain, with the rest obtained from reference TRBV5-1 and TRBJ2-7, is as follows: KAGVTQTPRYLIKTRGQQVTLSCSPISGHRSVSWYQQTPGQGLQFLFEYFSETQRNKGNFPGRFSGRQFSNSRSEMNVSTLELGDSALYLCASSLKGLAGTGEQYFGPGTRLTVT.

The genes are TRBV6-1 and TRBJ1-4, with a weak D call TRBD1 (6 bases). V lost 2 bases and J 3 bases, leaving 16 bases between the germline ends. Germline V CDR1 and CDR2: MNHNS, SASEGT. The length of the CDR3 is 17 residues. The CDR3 protein is CASSEFSRGGANEKLFF. The CDR3 DNA reads TGTGCCAGCAGTGAATTCTCAAGGGGGGGTGCTAATGAAAAACTGTTTTTT.

CDR3 sequence: CAWRRGTYEQYF. The CDR3 coding sequence is TGTGCCTGGAGAAGAGGGACCTACGAGCAGTACTTC. The chain has TRBV30 and TRBJ2-7, with a possible D match to TRBD2 (5 bases). Germline V gene sequence: CDR1 GTSNPN, CDR2 SVGIG (reference sequence). With 3 bases removed from V and 2 bases from J, the gap between germline ends came to 8 bases. CDR3 size: 12 residues.

The DNA of the CDR3 is TGTGCCACCAGGCGGGCGGGAGGAGCCGGGGAGCTGTTTTTT. It encodes CATRRAGGAGELFF. This chain connects TRBV27 to TRBJ2-2, with 8 bases lining up with TRBD2. The CDR3 sequence is 14 residues long. The germline V gene has CDR1 MNHEY and CDR2 SMNVEV (reference sequence). V was clipped by 10 bases and J by 6 bases; unmatched bases: 10.

The sample holds one count of this clone. CDR3 DNA: TGTGCCAGCAGCCCTAGCGGGAACTCCTACGAGCAGTACTTC. This gives the protein CASSPSGNSYEQYF. The genes are TRBV7-9 and TRBJ2-7; 9 nucleotides match TRBD2. V dropped 5 bases and J dropped 0; count of bases not matched to a gene: 2. The CDR3 runs 14 residues. Germline-derived CDR1 and CDR2 are SEHNR and FQNEAQ (reference sequence). The complete variable domain, with remaining parts taken from reference TRBV7-9 and TRBJ2-7, reads DTGVSQNPRHKITKRGQNVTFRCDPISEHNRLYWYRQTLGQGPEFLTYFQNEAQLEKSRLLSDRFSAERPKGSFSTLEIQRTEQGDSAMYLCASSPSGNSYEQYFGPGTRLTVT.

V usage is TRBV27 and J usage is TRBJ2-3; D is perhaps TRBD2 (6 bases). Germline V gene lookup returns CDR1 MNHEY and CDR2 SMNVEV (reference sequence). V gave up 7 bases and J gave up 0 bases, with 11 bases separating them. CDR3 size: 14 residues. The CDR3 DNA follows: TGTGCCAGCAAGCGGGTATCTAGCACAGATACGCAGTATTTT. It translates to CASKRVSSTDTQYF.

This chain uses TRBV5-1 with TRBJ1-1; TRBD1 is a possible D gene (6 bases). With 4 bases removed from V and 0 bases from J, the gap between germline ends came to 19 bases. The CDR3 is made up of 17 amino acids. Germline values: CDR1 SGHRS, CDR2 YFSETQ. The CDR3 here is CASSLNRAQYMNTEAFF. Written as DNA, the CDR3 is TGCGCCAGCAGCCTCAACAGGGCACAGTACATGAACACTGAAGCTTTCTTT. The full variable domain, its missing parts supplied by reference TRBV5-1 and TRBJ1-1, is KAGVTQTPRYLIKTRGQQVTLSCSPISGHRSVSWYQQTPGQGLQFLFEYFSETQRNKGNFPGRFSGRQFSNSRSEMNVSTLELGDSALYLCASSLNRAQYMNTEAFFGQGTRLTVV.

J is TRBJ2-7 and V is TRBV5-1; 8 bases line up with TRBD2. The CDR3 totals 14 residues. Germline assignment: CDR1 SGHRS and CDR2 YFSETQ. The V segment lost 2 bases and the J segment 2 bases; nucleotides outside the gene matches: 3. The CDR3: CASSLAGVPYEQYF. CDR3 DNA: TGCGCCAGCAGCTTAGCGGGAGTTCCCTACGAGCAGTACTTC.

There are a few counts of this clone. This sequence joins TRBV5-8 and TRBJ1-5; the D gene is possibly TRBD1 (5 bases). V was cut by 4 bases and J by 4 bases, with 12 bases left in between. The CDR3 runs 14 residues. CDR1 and CDR2 from the germline V gene are SGHTS and YDEGEE. The CDR3 nucleotides are TGTGCCAGCAGCCCCGGGACTCTTAATCAGCCCCAGCATTTT. Its translation is CASSPGTLNQPQHF.

The V call is TRBV4-1, the J call TRBJ1-4; D uncertain. The V gene's germline CDR1 is MGHRA and CDR2 YSYEKL. The V and J ends lost 1 base and 5 bases respectively, with 14 bases between them. CDR3 length equals 16 residues. This CDR3 is CASSQVERTANEKLFF. For the CDR3, the DNA is TGCGCCAGCAGCCAAGTAGAGCGGACCGCCAATGAAAAACTGTTTTTT.

This clone appeared a few times. V usage is TRBV6-1 and J usage is TRBJ1-2; 12 bases agree with TRBD1. The CDR3 loop spans 14 amino acids. V lost 6 bases, J lost 5 bases, and 4 bases stayed unmatched. Germline loops: CDR1 MNHNS, CDR2 SASEGT. The CDR3 DNA reads as TGTGCCAGCAGGGGGACAGGGGGCGCTTATGGCTACACCTTC. Its protein is CASRGTGGAYGYTF.

V and J are TRBV27 and TRBJ2-3; a possible D gene is TRBD1 (5 bases). This CDR3 comprises 13 residues. Germline CDR1 is MNHEY and CDR2 is SMNVEV (reference sequence). Trimming pared 2 bases from V and 4 bases from J, leaving 7 bases between. This CDR3 is CASSLGRADTQYF. The CDR3 DNA is TGTGCCAGCAGTTTAGGCAGGGCAGATACGCAGTATTTT.

The V gene is TRBV11-2, the J gene TRBJ2-7; 8 bases fit TRBD2. The germline V gene has CDR1 SGHAT and CDR2 FQNNGV. V was pared by 5 bases and J by 5 bases, with 8 bases of the junction left unmatched. The CDR3 spans 14 residues. The CDR3 DNA is TGTGCCAGCAGCCCCGGGAGGGTCGCCGACGAGCAGTACTTC. Protein: CASSPGRVADEQYF. The whole variable domain, filled in from reference TRBV11-2 and TRBJ2-7, reads EAGVAQSPRYKIIEKRQSVAFWCNPISGHATLYWYQQILGQGPKLLIQFQNNGVVDDSQLPKDRFSAERLKGVDSTLKIQPAKLEDSAVYLCASSPGRVADEQYFGPGTRLTVT.

This clone was seen only a few times. The V gene is TRBV28, the J gene TRBJ1-2, with D tentatively TRBD1 (5 bases). The V end was cut by 0 bases, the J end by 7 bases, with 9 bases between. In germline, CDR1 is MDHEN, CDR2 SYDVKM. The CDR3 covers 13 residues. CDR3 region: CASSLWGGSGYTF. The CDR3 DNA follows: TGTGCCAGCAGTTTATGGGGGGGGTCTGGCTACACCTTC.